A selection of T cell receptor beta chains follows, all from one sample in a study of shared T cell receptors in the human thymus. TCRdb's copy holds only in-frame clones and misses some; the assay was immunoSEQ multiplex PCR. The data show almost 550,000 clones, with more than 75% seen just once and 0.013% held by the top ten. The sample was also reused in another study, on human thymus T cells.

Sequencing used thymocytes. The receptor source for this set is a boy younger than two with a congenital heart defect. CDR3s include the opening cysteine and the closing phenylalanine or tryptophan. The order of the fields is clone size, D gene, V gene, J gene, CDR3 protein, CDR3 DNA. The D gene is left open where the match is weak. Expanded clones get a size class; other rows say once, few or many, or leave the size out.

size: -; D: -; V: TRBV19; J: TRBJ1-2; CDR3: CASPTGGNYGYTF; DNA: TGTGCCAGTCCCACGGGGGGAAACTATGGCTACACCTTC
size: -; D: TRBD1; V: TRBV14; J: TRBJ2-7; CDR3: CASSPDRGRSYEQYF; DNA: TGTGCCAGCAGCCCCGACAGGGGGCGCTCCTACGAGCAGTACTTC
size: few; D: -; V: TRBV4-1; J: TRBJ1-3; CDR3: CASSQTGANEGDTIYF; DNA: TGCGCCAGCAGCCAAACTGGGGCCAACGAGGGGGACACCATATATTTT
size: -; D: TRBD2; V: TRBV29-1; J: TRBJ2-7; CDR3: CSVEGSFSGRHEQYF; DNA: TGCAGCGTTGAAGGGTCCTTTAGCGGGAGGCACGAGCAGTACTTC
size: -; D: -; V: TRBV4-3; J: TRBJ1-2; CDR3: CASSQEARRGATLYGYTF; DNA: TGCGCCAGCAGCCAAGAGGCTCGACGGGGGGCGACCCTCTATGGCTACACCTTC
size: -; D: TRBD2; V: TRBV10-3; J: TRBJ2-3; CDR3: CAISESKLAGEPGGDTQYF; DNA: TGTGCCATCAGTGAGTCGAAGCTAGCGGGAGAACCAGGGGGAGATACGCAGTATTTT
size: few; D: -; V: TRBV15; J: TRBJ1-1; CDR3: CATSRGGQSSRTEAFF; DNA: TGTGCCACCAGCAGAGGAGGGCAGTCTTCCAGGACTGAAGCTTTCTTT
size: -; D: TRBD1; V: TRBV27; J: TRBJ1-5; CDR3: CASSFRTGECNQPQHF; DNA: TGTGCCAGCAGTTTCCGGACAGGGGAATGCAATCAGCCCCAGCATTTT
size: -; D: TRBD2; V: TRBV7-2; J: TRBJ2-7; CDR3: CASSWTSGRVLSGEQYF; DNA: TGTGCCAGCAGCTGGACTAGCGGGAGGGTTCTATCGGGGGAGCAGTACTTC
size: -; D: -; V: TRBV7-6; J: TRBJ2-7; CDR3: CASSLARGFGREQYF; DNA: TGTGCCAGCAGCTTAGCACGGGGTTTCGGCCGTGAGCAGTACTTC
size: -; D: TRBD1; V: TRBV2; J: TRBJ2-2; CDR3: CASRLRQGVTGELFF; DNA: TGTGCCAGCCGATTAAGACAGGGGGTCACCGGGGAGCTGTTTTTT
size: -; D: TRBD1; V: TRBV29-1; J: TRBJ2-3; CDR3: CSVRDRSTDTQYF; DNA: TGCAGCGTTCGGGACAGGTCCACAGATACGCAGTATTTT
size: few; D: -; V: TRBV18; J: TRBJ2-3; CDR3: CASSPGRQSTDTQYF; DNA: TGTGCCAGCTCACCCGGCAGGCAAAGCACAGATACGCAGTATTTT
size: few; D: TRBD2; V: TRBV11-2; J: TRBJ2-7; CDR3: CASSLDGPGDHSGRDYEQYF; DNA: TGTGCCAGCAGCTTAGATGGACCAGGAGACCATAGCGGGAGGGACTACGAGCAGTACTTC
size: -; D: TRBD1; V: TRBV15; J: TRBJ2-3; CDR3: CAARTGTAPTDTQYF; DNA: TGTGCCGCGCGGACCGGGACAGCCCCCACAGATACGCAGTATTTT
size: -; D: TRBD2; V: TRBV5-1; J: TRBJ2-1; CDR3: CASSLGASGRKDEQFF; DNA: TGCGCCAGCAGCTTGGGGGCTAGCGGGAGGAAGGATGAGCAGTTCTTC
size: -; D: -; V: TRBV5-4; J: TRBJ2-1; CDR3: CASSFGTGSYNEQFF; DNA: TGTGCCAGCAGCTTCGGAACAGGTTCCTACAATGAGCAGTTCTTC
size: -; D: -; V: TRBV5-1; J: TRBJ2-2; CDR3: CASSWSQGRMDTGELFF; DNA: TGCGCCAGCAGCTGGTCCCAGGGCCGGATGGACACCGGGGAGCTGTTTTTT
size: -; D: -; V: TRBV5-6; J: TRBJ2-1; CDR3: CASSRGRCSYNEQFF; DNA: TGTGCCAGCAGCCGCGGGCGGTGCTCCTACAATGAGCAGTTCTTC
size: -; D: -; V: TRBV5-1; J: TRBJ2-5; CDR3: CASSLGAQETQYF; DNA: TGCGCCAGCAGCTTAGGGGCCCAAGAGACCCAGTACTTC
size: few; D: TRBD2; V: TRBV29-1; J: TRBJ2-1; CDR3: CSVVTGTSGRPSSYNEQFF; DNA: TGCAGCGTCGTAACCGGGACTAGCGGGAGGCCCAGCTCCTACAATGAGCAGTTCTTC
size: few; D: -; V: TRBV7-8; J: TRBJ1-4; CDR3: CASSTGPRPNEKLFF; DNA: TGTGCCAGCAGCACAGGACCCCGTCCTAATGAAAAACTGTTTTTT
size: once; D: TRBD2; V: TRBV2; J: TRBJ2-7; CDR3: CASSDFVAGGVEQYF; DNA: TGTGCCAGCAGTGATTTTGTAGCGGGTGGGGTGGAGCAGTACTTC
size: -; D: TRBD1; V: TRBV4-1; J: TRBJ2-7; CDR3: CASSPRTGFLTTPYEQYF; DNA: TGCGCCAGCAGCCCTCGGACAGGGTTCCTGACTACCCCCTACGAGCAGTACTTC
size: few; D: -; V: TRBV11-2; J: TRBJ2-3; CDR3: CASSPGGQSTDTQYF; DNA: TGTGCCAGCAGCCCGGGGGGACAAAGCACAGATACGCAGTATTTT
size: few; D: TRBD2; V: TRBV4-2; J: TRBJ2-7; CDR3: CASSPRLGEGRQYF; DNA: TGTGCCAGCAGCCCCCGCCTTGGGGAGGGGCGCCAGTACTTC
size: -; D: -; V: TRBV9; J: TRBJ2-2; CDR3: CASSATQGFGELFF; DNA: TGTGCCAGCAGCGCCACTCAGGGGTTCGGGGAGCTGTTTTTT
size: -; D: TRBD1; V: TRBV28; J: TRBJ2-3; CDR3: CASTLSRGSDTQYF; DNA: TGTGCCAGCACCCTATCCAGGGGGTCAGATACGCAGTATTTT
size: few; D: TRBD2; V: TRBV29-1; J: TRBJ2-5; CDR3: CSVVLAGQPPQETQYF; DNA: TGCAGCGTTGTACTAGCGGGGCAACCCCCCCAAGAGACCCAGTACTTC
size: -; D: TRBD1; V: TRBV5-1; J: TRBJ2-5; CDR3: CASSFRNKPGTGCETQYF; DNA: TGCGCCAGCAGCTTTCGAAACAAACCCGGGACAGGGTGTGAGACCCAGTACTTC
size: -; D: TRBD2; V: TRBV28; J: TRBJ2-5; CDR3: CASSPGPVRHSRGGRTQYF; DNA: TGTGCCAGCAGTCCCGGACCAGTTCGCCACAGTAGGGGAGGGCGGACCCAGTACTTC
size: -; D: TRBD1; V: TRBV27; J: TRBJ2-7; CDR3: CASSLRQGAGVYEQYF; DNA: TGTGCCAGCAGTTTAAGGCAGGGGGCAGGGGTCTACGAGCAGTACTTC
size: -; D: TRBD1; V: TRBV5-1; J: TRBJ2-3; CDR3: CASIVRDRGTDTQYF; DNA: TGCGCCAGCATCGTCCGGGACAGGGGAACAGATACGCAGTATTTT
size: -; D: -; V: TRBV7-9; J: TRBJ1-5; CDR3: CASSSGDHNQPQHF; DNA: TGTGCCAGCAGCTCAGGGGACCACAATCAGCCCCAGCATTTT
size: -; D: -; V: TRBV9; J: TRBJ2-3; CDR3: CASSVEQRAASTDTQYF; DNA: TGTGCCAGCAGCGTAGAACAGCGGGCTGCTAGCACAGATACGCAGTATTTT
size: -; D: -; V: TRBV6-6; J: TRBJ1-5; CDR3: CASRIQGRDNQPQHF; DNA: TGTGCCAGCAGAATACAGGGAAGGGACAATCAGCCCCAGCATTTT
size: -; D: -; V: TRBV7-9; J: TRBJ2-4; CDR3: CASQTGTLWVAKNIQYF; DNA: TGTGCCAGTCAAACAGGCACCCTATGGGTAGCCAAAAACATTCAGTACTTC
size: -; D: -; V: TRBV7-8; J: TRBJ2-3; CDR3: CASSYRDTDTQYF; DNA: TGTGCCAGCAGTTACCGGGACACAGATACGCAGTATTTT
size: -; D: TRBD2; V: TRBV5-6; J: TRBJ2-3; CDR3: CASSSKRAGGSDTQYF; DNA: TGTGCCAGCAGCTCCAAGCGGGCGGGAGGGTCGGATACGCAGTATTTT
size: -; D: -; V: TRBV25-1; J: TRBJ1-4; CDR3: CASSESGGEKLFF; DNA: TGTGCCAGCAGTGAATCCGGAGGAGAAAAACTGTTTTTT
size: -; D: TRBD2; V: TRBV9; J: TRBJ2-1; CDR3: CASSSQVGSGRWNNEQFF; DNA: TGTGCCAGCAGCTCCCAGGTGGGTAGCGGGAGGTGGAACAATGAGCAGTTCTTC